This entry lists 25 T cell receptor beta chains sequenced from one sample in a study of T-cell reconstitution after alpha-beta-depleted transplantation in children. A library of TCRbeta sequences, prepared with unique molecular identifiers, was generated. From the PCR reads, TCRdb called clonotypes with MiXCR, one entry per CDR3 protein. Of around 500,000 distinct CDR3 sequences listed, roughly 24% were seen once; the top ten hold roughly 13%. The sequenced sample was PBMCs, mostly from graft donor cells, obtained 360 days after TCRalphabeta/CD19-depleted stem cell transplant. The receptors come from a boy under three years old who had a stem cell transplant for acute myeloid leukemia, so the T cells may come from the graft donor.

The chain uses TRBV20-1 and TRBJ2-7; D gene unclear. Germline V gives CDR1 DFQATT, CDR2 SNEGSKA (reference sequence). V was cut by 0 bases and J by 2 bases, with 8 bases left in between. CDR3 length equals 13 residues. The CDR3 protein is CSAREPGTYEQYF. CDR3 DNA sequence: TGCAGTGCTAGAGAACCCGGTACCTACGAGCAGTACTTC.

This clonotype was seen repeatedly, ten times or more. The rearrangement joins TRBV12-3 or TRBV12-4 to TRBJ1-4; D is unclear. V gave up 2 bases and J gave up 4 bases, with 8 bases separating them. This CDR3 region has 14 residues. In nucleotides, the CDR3 is TGTGCCAGCAGTTTACGGGAGGTTAATGAAAAACTGTTTTTT. Its translation is CASSLREVNEKLFF.

Only a few counts were recorded for this clonotype. The V gene is TRBV29-1, the J gene TRBJ2-5; tentative D call: TRBD2 (6 bases). The germline V gene has CDR1 SQVTM and CDR2 ANQGSEA. The ends were cut back, 5 bases at V and 5 bases at J, with 15 bases in the middle. This CDR3 contains 13 residues. The CDR3 sequence is CSVRLTSTETQYF. In nucleotides, the CDR3 is TGCAGCGTTAGGTTAACTAGCACGGAGACCCAGTACTTC.

CDR3 region: CASSADRATDTQYF. CDR3 sequence (DNA): TGTGCCAGCAGCGCGGACAGGGCCACAGATACGCAGTATTTT. The V call is TRBV5-5, the J call TRBJ2-3, with 8 bases lining up with TRBD1. Germline loops: CDR1 SGHKS, CDR2 YYEKEE (reference sequence). Germline trimming cut 4 bases from V and 2 bases from J; bases unmatched to any gene: 3. This CDR3 contains 14 residues. The entire variable domain, with the rest obtained from reference TRBV5-5 and TRBJ2-3, is as follows: DAGVTQSPTHLIKTRGQQVTLRCSPISGHKSVSWYQQVLGQGPQFIFQYYEKEERGRGNFPDRFSARQFPNYSSELNVNALLLGDSALYLCASSADRATDTQYFGPGTRLTVL.

This chain uses TRBV12-3 or TRBV12-4 with TRBJ1-5; possibly TRBD1 for D (5 bases). There are 14 residues in the CDR3. Trimming took off 2 bases at V and 7 bases at J, with 12 bases between the two ends. The CDR3 loop is CASSLSQGYQPQHF. CDR3 DNA sequence: TGTGCCAGCAGTTTAAGCCAGGGTTACCAGCCCCAGCATTTT.

A few counts support this clonotype. The chain's CDR3 is CASTRDRSLGEQYF. CDR3 bases: TGTGCCAGCACTCGGGACAGGTCCCTAGGGGAGCAGTACTTC. V is TRBV12-3 or TRBV12-4 and J is TRBJ2-7; 8 nucleotides line up with TRBD1. CDR3 size: 14 residues. After removal of 7 bases from V and 7 bases from J, the junction contained 12 bases not matched to a gene.

This clonotype was seen many times. The chain uses TRBV12-3 or TRBV12-4 and TRBJ2-7; 8 nucleotides align to TRBD2. After removal of 6 bases from V and 1 base from J, the junction contained 8 bases not matched to a gene. There are 15 residues in the CDR3. CDR3 DNA: TGTGCCAGCAGCGCCAGCGGGGGCCTTTCCTACGAGCAGTACTTC. It codes for CASSASGGLSYEQYF.

This clonotype showed up just a few times. The chain couples TRBV19 to TRBJ2-1; tentatively, D is TRBD2 (7 bases). V lost 3 bases, J lost 2 bases, and 14 bases lay in between. There are 16 residues in the CDR3. CDR1 LNHDA and CDR2 SQIVND come from the germline V gene (reference sequence). In DNA, the CDR3 is TGTGCCAGTAGTATTCTAGGCGGGGGCACCTACAATGAGCAGTTCTTC. Translating it yields CASSILGGGTYNEQFF.

As concerns this clonotype: A much larger clone sits a single nucleotide away, making a read error possible. Likely a read error: the CDR3 ends without its conserved phenylalanine or tryptophan. This chain connects TRBV2 to TRBJ2-1; possible D gene TRBD1, 5 bases. Between the trimmed V and J ends, which lost 5 bases and 6 bases, there was a span of 11 bases. This CDR3 contains 13 residues. Per germline, CDR1 SNHLY and CDR2 FYNNEI. For the CDR3, the DNA is TGTGCCAGCAGTTCCGACAGTTTCAATGAGCAGTTCTAC. Amino acids: CASSSDSFNEQFY.

A few counts support this clonotype. The gene calls are TRBV5-1 and TRBJ1-4; D is uncertain. Germline-derived CDR1 and CDR2 are SGHRS and YFSETQ. The ends were cut back, 5 bases at V and 5 bases at J, with 16 bases in the middle. This CDR3 comprises 15 residues. The CDR3 DNA sequence: TGCGCCAGCAGTTTTCACGGGAGCAGCAATGAAAAACTGTTTTTT. Translating gives CASSFHGSSNEKLFF.

In its sample, this clonotype was seen many times. The gene calls are TRBV20-1 and TRBJ2-1, with 7 bases fitting TRBD2. Looked up from germline, CDR1 is DFQATT and CDR2 is SNEGSKA (reference sequence). Losses at the gene ends were 1 base for V and 0 bases for J; bases not matched to a gene: 0. The CDR3 spans 14 residues. The CDR3 nucleotides read TGCAGTGCTAGAGCGGGGGGCTCCTACAATGAGCAGTTCTTC. The encoded protein is CSARAGGSYNEQFF.

This clonotype was seen repeatedly, ten times or more. V gene TRBV12-3 or TRBV12-4 combines with J gene TRBJ2-3, with a tentative D call TRBD2 (5 bases). Trimming took off 5 bases at V and 6 bases at J, with 15 bases between the two ends. The CDR3 is made up of 14 amino acids. The CDR3 region is CASSPTAGEDTQYF. The CDR3 bases are TGTGCCAGCAGTCCAACGGCGGGCGAGGATACGCAGTATTTT.

This clonotype was seen at least ten times. The chain recombines TRBV12-3 or TRBV12-4 with TRBJ2-4, with TRBD1 matching over 8 bases. CDR3 size: 14 residues. Trimming removed 3 bases from V and 7 bases from J; junction bases left unmatched: 5. DNA of the CDR3: TGTGCCAGCAGTTTGACAGGGGCGGGGAACATTCAGTACTTC. Residues: CASSLTGAGNIQYF.

The CDR3 DNA sequence: TGCAGCGTTGTAGTCCTTAACACTCCCCCCGAAGCTTTCTTT. Its protein is CSVVVLNTPPEAFF. V gene TRBV29-1 combines with J gene TRBJ1-1, with no clear D. The V gene lost 4 bases and the J gene lost 8 bases, with 20 bases spanning the gap. This CDR3 is built from 14 residues. CDR1 and CDR2 from the germline V gene are SQVTM and ANQGSEA.

In this sample, this clonotype turned up many times. This chain connects TRBV29-1 to TRBJ2-3; D might be TRBD2 (5 bases). The CDR3 is 13 amino acids. Trimming pared 4 bases from V and 3 bases from J, leaving 11 bases between. CDR1 is SQVTM, CDR2 ANQGSEA, per germline. CDR3 in DNA: TGCAGCGTTGGAAGAGCGGTAACAGATACGCAGTATTTT. It codes for CSVGRAVTDTQYF.

This clonotype was observed a handful of times. The rearrangement uses TRBV12-3 or TRBV12-4 and TRBJ1-6, with D hard to call. There are 14 residues in the CDR3. Trimming took off 3 bases at V and 9 bases at J, with 12 bases between the two ends. As DNA, the CDR3 is TGTGCCAGCAGTTTCTGGCAGGCGGGTTCACCCCTCCACTTT. It specifies CASSFWQAGSPLHF.

This clonotype was found many times. The J gene is TRBJ2-3, the V gene TRBV12-3 or TRBV12-4, with D possibly matching TRBD1 (5 bases). The V end was cut by 3 bases, the J end by 4 bases, with 11 bases between. The CDR3 runs to 14 residues. The CDR3 DNA is TGTGCCAGCAGTTTTTTTCAGGGCGCAGATACGCAGTATTTT. It translates to CASSFFQGADTQYF.

The chain carries TRBV6-2 or TRBV6-3 and TRBJ2-7; D uncertain. Germline CDR1 is MNHEY and CDR2 is SVGEGT. CDR3 length: 15 residues. The V end lost 3 bases, the J end lost 8 bases, and 20 bases lay between the germline ends. CDR3: CASSYADRLIKKQYF. The CDR3 nucleotides are TGTGCCAGCAGTTATGCCGACCGATTAATTAAGAAGCAGTACTTC.

V and J are TRBV12-3 or TRBV12-4 and TRBJ2-5; 8 positions match TRBD1. The CDR3 runs 13 residues. Unmatched junction bases numbered 3, after V lost 2 bases and J lost 7 bases. The CDR3 loop is CASSLQGAGTQYF. The CDR3 DNA reads TGTGCCAGCAGTTTACAGGGGGCAGGGACCCAGTACTTC.

A few counts support this clonotype. CDR3 DNA sequence: TGTGCCAGCAGCTCGACAGGGGCCCCGAGCTCCTACAATGAGCAGTTCTTC. This codes for CASSSTGAPSSYNEQFF. This chain links TRBV5-5 with TRBJ2-1; 8 nucleotides agree with TRBD1. CDR1 and CDR2 (germline): SGHKS, YYEKEE (reference sequence). This CDR3 comprises 17 residues. J gave up 0 bases and V 3 bases, and 8 bases lay outside the gene matches.

This clonotype has more than one count but fewer than ten. J is TRBJ2-1 and V is TRBV9; TRBD2 matches 10 bases. CDR1 is SGDLS and CDR2 is YYNGEE in the germline V gene. V gave up 0 bases and J gave up 4 bases; unmatched junction bases: 4. The CDR3 runs 16 residues. The CDR3 DNA sequence: TGTGCCAGCAGCGTAGCGCCTAGCGGGAGTTACAATGAGCAGTTCTTC. The encoded protein is CASSVAPSGSYNEQFF.

The chain combines TRBV15 with TRBJ2-3; possibly TRBD1 for D (6 bases). In germline, CDR1 is LNHNV, CDR2 YYDKDF (reference sequence). V gave up 4 bases and J gave up 2 bases, with 16 bases separating them. This CDR3 region has 16 residues. DNA of the CDR3: TGTGCCACCAGCAAGAAACAGGGCCTCAACACAGATACGCAGTATTTT. The encoded protein is CATSKKQGLNTDTQYF.

This clonotype was recorded many times. V is TRBV6-1 and J is TRBJ1-1; 7 nucleotides agree with TRBD1. CDR3 length equals 13 residues. J lost 1 base, V lost 8 bases, and 4 bases had no gene match. Germline V gene data show CDR1 as MNHNS and CDR2 as SASEGT. The CDR3 bases are TGTGCCAGCTCACGGACAGGGAACACTGAAGCTTTCTTT. This codes for CASSRTGNTEAFF.

The rearrangement links TRBV6-1 to TRBJ2-3; TRBD1 matches at 12 bases. The trim removed 6 bases at V and 5 bases at J, leaving 6 bases unmatched. The CDR3 has 15 amino acids. CDR1 and CDR2 (germline): MNHNS, SASEGT. CDR3 sequence: CASRRDRGPKDTQYF. The CDR3 nucleotides read TGTGCCAGCAGGAGGGACAGGGGGCCCAAAGATACGCAGTATTTT.

This clonotype came up a few times. This chain links TRBV2 with TRBJ2-3, with D possibly matching TRBD1 (7 bases). Germline V lookup: CDR1 SNHLY, CDR2 FYNNEI. CDR3 length: 15 amino acids. The DNA for the CDR3 is TGTGCTACCACTGGAGGGGGCCTGAGCACAGATACGCAGTATTTT. Its protein is CATTGGGLSTDTQYF.